This TCR beta chain was profiled in a study of T cell repertoires and Cas9 in healthy adults. General observations from the study: Reportedly, SpCas9-reactive effector T cell proliferation and function were mitigated by SpCas9-reactive Tregs in vitro.

Profiled with immunoSEQ multiplex PCR; TCRdb holds only in-frame clones, not every one. The table has 22,000 or so clones, 92% seen once. Notes on this clone: Its target is unknown.

The V and J ends lost 1 base and 4 bases respectively, with 8 bases between them. This CDR3 spans 13 amino acids. Germline CDR1 reads SGHRS; CDR2 reads YFSETQ. Sequencing was done on a sample of CD4+ effector T cells (CD127+, CD25-, CD137-, CD154-) from PBMCs; culture status not recorded. The chain employs TRBV5-1 and TRBJ1-2, with D unresolved. This TCR was sampled from a human donor in good health. CDR3 in DNA: TGCGCCAGCAGCTTGCTTCCTACCTATGGCTACACCTTC. Residues: CASSLLPTYGYTF.